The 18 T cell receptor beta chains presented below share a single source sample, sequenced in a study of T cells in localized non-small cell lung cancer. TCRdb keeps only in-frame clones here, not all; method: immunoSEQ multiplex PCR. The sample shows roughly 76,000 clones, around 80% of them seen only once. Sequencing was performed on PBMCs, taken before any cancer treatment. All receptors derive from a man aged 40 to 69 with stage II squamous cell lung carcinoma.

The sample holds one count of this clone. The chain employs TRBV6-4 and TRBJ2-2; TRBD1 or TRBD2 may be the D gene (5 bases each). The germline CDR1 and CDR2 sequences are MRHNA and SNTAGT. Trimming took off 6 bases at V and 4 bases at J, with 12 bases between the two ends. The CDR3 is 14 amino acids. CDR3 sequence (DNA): TGTGCCAGCAGAGAAACAGGAGGCACCGGGGAGCTGTTTTTT. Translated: CASRETGGTGELFF.

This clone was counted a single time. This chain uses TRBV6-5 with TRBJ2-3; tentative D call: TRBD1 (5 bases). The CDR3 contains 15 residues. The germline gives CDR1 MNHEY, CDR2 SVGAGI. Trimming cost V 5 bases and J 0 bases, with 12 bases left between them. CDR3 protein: CASSLDTFSTDTQYF. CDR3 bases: TGTGCCAGCAGTCTGGACACTTTTAGCACAGATACGCAGTATTTT.

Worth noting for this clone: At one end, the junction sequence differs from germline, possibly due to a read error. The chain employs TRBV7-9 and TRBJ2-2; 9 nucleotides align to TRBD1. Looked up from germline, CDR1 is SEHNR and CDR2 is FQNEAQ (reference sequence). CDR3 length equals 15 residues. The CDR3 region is CASSPRGTGMPELIF. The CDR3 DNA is TGTGCCAGCAGCCCAAGGGGGACAGGGATGCCGGAGCTGATTTTT.

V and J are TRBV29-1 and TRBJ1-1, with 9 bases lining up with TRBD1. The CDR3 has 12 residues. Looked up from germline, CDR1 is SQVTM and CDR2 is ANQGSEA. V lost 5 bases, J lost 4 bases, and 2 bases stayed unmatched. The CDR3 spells CSVPTGGTEAFF. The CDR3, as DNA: TGCAGCGTTCCGACAGGGGGCACTGAAGCTTTCTTT.

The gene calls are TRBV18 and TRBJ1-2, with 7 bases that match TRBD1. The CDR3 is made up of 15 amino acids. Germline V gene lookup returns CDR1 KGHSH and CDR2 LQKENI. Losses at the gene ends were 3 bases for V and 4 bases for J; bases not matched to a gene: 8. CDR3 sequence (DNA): TGTGCCAGCTCACCCACCGGGACAGCGGCCTATGGCTACACCTTC. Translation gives CASSPTGTAAYGYTF.

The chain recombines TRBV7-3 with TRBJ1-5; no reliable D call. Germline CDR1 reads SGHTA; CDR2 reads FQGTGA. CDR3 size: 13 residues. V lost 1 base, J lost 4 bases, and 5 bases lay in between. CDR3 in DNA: TGTGCCAGCAGCTTAAAACCAAATCAGCCCCAGCATTTT. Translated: CASSLKPNQPQHF.

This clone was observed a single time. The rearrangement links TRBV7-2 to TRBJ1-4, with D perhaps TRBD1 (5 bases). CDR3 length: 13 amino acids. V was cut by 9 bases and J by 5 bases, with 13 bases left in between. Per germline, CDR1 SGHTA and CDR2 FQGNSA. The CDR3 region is CASKTDSNEKLFF. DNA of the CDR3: TGTGCCAGTAAGACAGACTCCAATGAAAAACTGTTTTTT. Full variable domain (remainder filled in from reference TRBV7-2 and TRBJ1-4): GAGVSQSPSNKVTEKGKDVELRCDPISGHTALYWYRQSLGQGLEFLIYFQGNSAPDKSGLPSDRFSAERTGGSVSTLTIQRTQQEDSAVYLCASKTDSNEKLFFGSGTQLSVL.

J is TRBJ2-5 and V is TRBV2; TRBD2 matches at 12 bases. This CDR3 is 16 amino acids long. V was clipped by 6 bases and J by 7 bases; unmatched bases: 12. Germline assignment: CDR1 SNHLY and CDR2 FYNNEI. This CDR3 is CASSEASGRARRTQYF. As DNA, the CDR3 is TGTGCCAGCAGCGAGGCTAGCGGGAGGGCCCGGAGGACCCAGTACTTC.

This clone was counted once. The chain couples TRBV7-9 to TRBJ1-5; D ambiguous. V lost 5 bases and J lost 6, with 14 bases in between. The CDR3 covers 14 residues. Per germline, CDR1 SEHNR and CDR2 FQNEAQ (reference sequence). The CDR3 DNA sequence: TGTGCCAGCAGCCCTAGTGGACGGGGTCAGCCCCAGCATTTT. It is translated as CASSPSGRGQPQHF.

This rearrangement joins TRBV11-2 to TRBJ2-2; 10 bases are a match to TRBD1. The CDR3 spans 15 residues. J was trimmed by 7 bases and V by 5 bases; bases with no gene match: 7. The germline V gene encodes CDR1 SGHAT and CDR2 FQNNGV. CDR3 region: CASSRDRGQGGELFF. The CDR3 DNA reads TGTGCCAGCAGCCGGGACAGGGGTCAAGGCGGGGAGCTGTTTTTT.

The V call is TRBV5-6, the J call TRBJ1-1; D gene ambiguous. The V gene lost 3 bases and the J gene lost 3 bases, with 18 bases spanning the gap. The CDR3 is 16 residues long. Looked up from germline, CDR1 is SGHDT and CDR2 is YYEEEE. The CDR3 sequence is CASSSVMGIADTEAFF. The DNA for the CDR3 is TGTGCCAGCAGCTCGGTAATGGGAATTGCGGACACTGAAGCTTTCTTT.

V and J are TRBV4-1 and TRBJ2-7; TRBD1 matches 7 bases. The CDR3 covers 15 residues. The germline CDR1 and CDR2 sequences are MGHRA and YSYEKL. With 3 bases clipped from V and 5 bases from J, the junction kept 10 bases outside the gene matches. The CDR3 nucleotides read TGCGCCAGCAGCCATGGCGATGGGACAGAAGACGAGCAGTACTTC. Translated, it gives CASSHGDGTEDEQYF.

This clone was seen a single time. The CDR3 reads CASSQEGSGSSGNTIYF. The CDR3 coding sequence is TGCGCCAGCAGCCAAGAAGGGAGCGGGAGCTCTGGAAACACCATATATTTT. The V gene is TRBV4-1, the J gene TRBJ1-3; D is ambiguous. This CDR3 region has 17 residues. Looked up from germline, CDR1 is MGHRA and CDR2 is YSYEKL. The V and J ends lost 0 bases and 0 bases respectively, with 12 bases between them.

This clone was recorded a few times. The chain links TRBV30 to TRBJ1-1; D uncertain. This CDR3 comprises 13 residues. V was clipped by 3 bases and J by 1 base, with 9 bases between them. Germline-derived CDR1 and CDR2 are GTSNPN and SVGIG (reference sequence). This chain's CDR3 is CAWSRTQNTEAFF. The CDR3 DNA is TGTGCCTGGAGCAGAACGCAGAACACTGAAGCTTTCTTT.

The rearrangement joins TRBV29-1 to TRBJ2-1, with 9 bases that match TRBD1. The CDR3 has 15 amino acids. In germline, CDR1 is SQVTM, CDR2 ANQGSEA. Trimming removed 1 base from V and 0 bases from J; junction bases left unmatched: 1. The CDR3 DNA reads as TGCAGCGTTGAAGGGACAGGGGTCTCCTACAATGAGCAGTTCTTC. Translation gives CSVEGTGVSYNEQFF.

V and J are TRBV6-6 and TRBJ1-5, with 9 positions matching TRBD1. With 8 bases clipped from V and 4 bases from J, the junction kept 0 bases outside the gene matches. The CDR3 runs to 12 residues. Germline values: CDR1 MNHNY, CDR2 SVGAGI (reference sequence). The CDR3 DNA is TGTGCCAGCGGGACAGGGAATCAGCCCCAGCATTTT. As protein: CASGTGNQPQHF.

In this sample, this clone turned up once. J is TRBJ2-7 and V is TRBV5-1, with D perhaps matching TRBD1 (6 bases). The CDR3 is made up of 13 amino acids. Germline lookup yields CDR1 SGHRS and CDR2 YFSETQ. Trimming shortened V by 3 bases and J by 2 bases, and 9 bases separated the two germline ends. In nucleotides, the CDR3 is TGCGCCAGCAGCTGGGACACTACCTACGAGCAGTACTTC. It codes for CASSWDTTYEQYF.

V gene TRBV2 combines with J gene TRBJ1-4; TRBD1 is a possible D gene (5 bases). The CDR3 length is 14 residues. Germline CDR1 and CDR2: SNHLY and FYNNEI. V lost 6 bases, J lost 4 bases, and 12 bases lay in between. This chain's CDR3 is CASRRDAVNEKLFF. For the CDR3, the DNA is TGTGCCAGCAGACGGGACGCTGTTAATGAAAAACTGTTTTTT.